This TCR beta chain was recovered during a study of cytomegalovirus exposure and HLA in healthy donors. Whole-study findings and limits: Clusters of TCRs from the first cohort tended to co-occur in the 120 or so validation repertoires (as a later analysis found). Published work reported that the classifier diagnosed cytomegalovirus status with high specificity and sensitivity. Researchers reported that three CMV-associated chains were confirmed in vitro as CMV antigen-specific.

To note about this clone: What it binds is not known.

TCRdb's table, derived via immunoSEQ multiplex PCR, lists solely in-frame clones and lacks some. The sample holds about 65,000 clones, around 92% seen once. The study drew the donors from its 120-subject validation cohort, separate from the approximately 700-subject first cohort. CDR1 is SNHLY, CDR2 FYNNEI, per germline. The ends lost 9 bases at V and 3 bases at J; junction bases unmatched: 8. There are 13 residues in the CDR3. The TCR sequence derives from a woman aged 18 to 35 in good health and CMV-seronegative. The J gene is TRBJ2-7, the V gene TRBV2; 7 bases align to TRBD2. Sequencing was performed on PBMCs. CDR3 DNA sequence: TGTGCCAGTTTCGCCGGGACTATCTACGAGCAGTACTTC. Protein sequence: CASFAGTIYEQYF.